The source of this T cell receptor beta chain is a study of T-cell reconstitution after alpha-beta-depleted transplantation in children. Study findings and constraints: Expanded graft clones, several hundred of them, were reportedly the source of alpha-beta T cells about two months after transplant. T-cell counts and diversity were attributed mostly to newly produced T cells one year after transplant. Surviving recipient T cells and thymic progenitors underlay high day-60 TCRbeta diversity in some patients.

V lost 5 bases and J 2 bases, leaving 15 bases between the germline ends. Germline CDR1 SGHRS, CDR2 YFSETQ. The CDR3 contains 15 residues. Preparation of the TCRbeta library used unique molecular identifiers. TCRdb re-called the PCR reads with MiXCR, one entry per CDR3 protein. This sample carries about 300,000 distinct CDR3 sequences, about 9.4% of them seen once, and the ten largest clones take less than 9%. This clonotype was picked up many times. What it recognizes is unknown. The receptor was derived from a boy younger than two with acute myeloid leukemia, due to receive a stem cell transplant. V usage is TRBV5-1 and J usage is TRBJ2-3, with D tentatively TRBD1 (5 bases). The sequencing here drew on PBMCs, taken before TCRalphabeta/CD19-depleted stem cell transplant. The CDR3: CASRGLRPITDTQYF. In DNA, the CDR3 is TGCGCCAGCAGGGGGCTTCGACCTATCACAGATACGCAGTATTTT.